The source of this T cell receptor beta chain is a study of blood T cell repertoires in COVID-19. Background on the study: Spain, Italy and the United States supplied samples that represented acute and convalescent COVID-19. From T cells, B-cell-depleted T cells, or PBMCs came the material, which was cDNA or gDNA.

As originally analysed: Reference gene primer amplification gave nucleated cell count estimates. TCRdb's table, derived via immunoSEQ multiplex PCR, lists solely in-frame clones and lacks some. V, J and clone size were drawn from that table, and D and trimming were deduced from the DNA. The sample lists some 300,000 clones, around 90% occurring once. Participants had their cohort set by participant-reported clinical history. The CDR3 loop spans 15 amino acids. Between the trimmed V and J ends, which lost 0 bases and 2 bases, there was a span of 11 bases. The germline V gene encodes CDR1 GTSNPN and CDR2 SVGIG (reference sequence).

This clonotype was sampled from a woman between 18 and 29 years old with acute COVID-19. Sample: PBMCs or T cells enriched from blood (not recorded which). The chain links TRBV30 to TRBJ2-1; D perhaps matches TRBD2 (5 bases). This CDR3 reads CAWSVRLATYNEQFF. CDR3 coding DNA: TGTGCCTGGAGTGTACGGCTAGCAACCTACAATGAGCAGTTCTTC.